The clone carrying this T cell receptor beta chain has just a few counts. The antigen is unknown. These data come from a study of pediatric ulcerative colitis. Study results and caveats: Compared with controls, ulcerative colitis showed greater blood-rectum clone sharing. Total lymphocyte DNA, not sorted subsets, was the template. Clonal expansions reduced rectal repertoire diversity in acute severe colitis.

V lost 0 bases to trimming and J lost 8 bases, with 19 bases between them. The CDR3 runs 16 residues. In germline, CDR1 is KGHSY, CDR2 FQNENV. Generated by immunoSEQ multiplex PCR, the TCRdb table keeps only in-frame clones and is missing some. The table lists 55,000 to 80,000 clones, 77% of them singletons. This sequence was found in a boy aged 10-17 years with moderate ulcerative colitis. The V and J genes are TRBV16 and TRBJ1-2, with a weak D call TRBD1 (5 bases). Sample: blood. Here the CDR3 reads CASSQSLRQGESGYTF. As DNA, the CDR3 is TGTGCCAGCAGCCAATCTCTTCGGCAGGGTGAGTCCGGCTACACCTTC.